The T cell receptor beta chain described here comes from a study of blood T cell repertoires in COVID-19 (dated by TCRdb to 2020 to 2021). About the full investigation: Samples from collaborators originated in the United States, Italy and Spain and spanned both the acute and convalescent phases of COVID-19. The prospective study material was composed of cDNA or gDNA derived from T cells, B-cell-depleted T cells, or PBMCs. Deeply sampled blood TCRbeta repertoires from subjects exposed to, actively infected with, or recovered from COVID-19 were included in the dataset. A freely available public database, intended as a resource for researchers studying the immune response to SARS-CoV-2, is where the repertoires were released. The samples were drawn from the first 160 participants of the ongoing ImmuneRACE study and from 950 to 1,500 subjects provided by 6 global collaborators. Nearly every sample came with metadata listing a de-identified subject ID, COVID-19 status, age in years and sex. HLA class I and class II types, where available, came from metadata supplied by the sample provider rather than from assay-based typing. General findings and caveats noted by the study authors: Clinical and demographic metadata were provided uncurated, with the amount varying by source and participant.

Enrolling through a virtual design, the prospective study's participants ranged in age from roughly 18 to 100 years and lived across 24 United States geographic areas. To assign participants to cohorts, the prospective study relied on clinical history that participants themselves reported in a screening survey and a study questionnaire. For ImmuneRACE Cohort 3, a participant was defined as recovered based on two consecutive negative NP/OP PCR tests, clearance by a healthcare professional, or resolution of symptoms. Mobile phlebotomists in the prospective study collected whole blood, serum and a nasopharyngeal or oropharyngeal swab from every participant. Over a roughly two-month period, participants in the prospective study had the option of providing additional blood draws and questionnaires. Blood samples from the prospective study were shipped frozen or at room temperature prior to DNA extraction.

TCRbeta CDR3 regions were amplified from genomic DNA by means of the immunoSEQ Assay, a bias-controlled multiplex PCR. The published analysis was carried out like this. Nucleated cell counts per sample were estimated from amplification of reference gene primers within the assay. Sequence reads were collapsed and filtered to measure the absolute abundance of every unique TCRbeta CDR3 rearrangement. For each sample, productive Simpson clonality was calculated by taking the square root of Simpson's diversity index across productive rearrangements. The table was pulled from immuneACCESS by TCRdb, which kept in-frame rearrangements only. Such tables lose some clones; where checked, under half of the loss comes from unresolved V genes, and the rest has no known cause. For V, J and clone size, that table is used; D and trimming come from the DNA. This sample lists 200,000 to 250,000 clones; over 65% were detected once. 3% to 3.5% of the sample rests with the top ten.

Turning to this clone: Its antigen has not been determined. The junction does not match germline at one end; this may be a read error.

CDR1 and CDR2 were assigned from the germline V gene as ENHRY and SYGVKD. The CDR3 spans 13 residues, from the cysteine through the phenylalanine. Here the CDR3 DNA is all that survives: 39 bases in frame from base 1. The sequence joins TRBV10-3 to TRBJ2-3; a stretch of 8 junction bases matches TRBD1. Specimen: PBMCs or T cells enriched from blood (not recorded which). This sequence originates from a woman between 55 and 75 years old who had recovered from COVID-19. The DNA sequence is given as TGTGCCATTCACTCGGATACCGCCTCGGACAGGGCATTT. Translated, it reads CAIHSDTASDRAF.